This record covers a single T cell receptor beta chain. TCRdb processed the 5' RACE reads anew with MiXCR; each CDR3 protein has one entry. The table shows approximately 210,000 distinct CDR3 sequences, with under 30% occurring only once. This sample is part of a study of T-cell memory formation after mild COVID-19. The V gene lost 3 bases and the J gene lost 8 bases, with 8 bases spanning the gap. The CDR3 runs to 12 residues. The V and J genes are TRBV12-3 or TRBV12-4 and TRBJ1-3; D is uncertain. Sequencing was carried out using PBMCs or a T cell subset sorted from them (not recorded which). This clonotype originated in an adult woman who had mild COVID-19 (a few samples of this study predate the infection). Cell type and time point are not known. The CDR3 DNA is TGTGCCAGCAGTTTCGTTGTACACACCATATATTTT. Its protein product is CASSFVVHTIYF.